Listed here are 4 T cell receptor beta chains from one sample, sequenced in a study of shared clonotypes between healthy human individuals. The naive CD8 population came from CD45RO-negative cells selected for CCR7, without terminally differentiated effector memory CD45RA+ cells. Measured with immunoSEQ multiplex PCR; TCRdb has only the in-frame clones, and not every one. This sample has nearly 600,000 clones; about 95% occur once, and the top ten carry roughly 0.1%. Sequenced material: naive CD8+ T cells sorted from blood. These receptors came from a woman in her twenties or thirties in good health.

J is TRBJ2-1 and V is TRBV29-1, with 10 nucleotides matching TRBD2. With 2 bases clipped from V and 8 bases from J, the junction kept 6 bases outside the gene matches. The germline CDR1 and CDR2 sequences are SQVTM and ANQGSEA. This CDR3 is 14 amino acids long. The CDR3 is CSVESSGSQDEQFF. Written as DNA, the CDR3 is TGCAGCGTTGAATCTAGCGGGAGTCAGGATGAGCAGTTCTTC.

J is TRBJ2-3 and V is TRBV29-1, with D hard to call. There are 13 residues in the CDR3. Germline loops: CDR1 SQVTM, CDR2 ANQGSEA. Trimming took off 4 bases at V and 0 bases at J, with 8 bases between the two ends. CDR3 DNA sequence: TGCAGCGTTGTCTTCAGGAGCACAGATACGCAGTATTTT. Translation gives CSVVFRSTDTQYF.

The chain carries TRBV11-2 and TRBJ2-1; D may correspond to TRBD1 or TRBD2 (5 bases each). The CDR3 totals 15 residues. Trimming shortened V by 7 bases and J by 8 bases, and 21 bases separated the two germline ends. The germline gives CDR1 SGHAT, CDR2 FQNNGV. CDR3 residues: CASTRIGAKVDEQFF. The CDR3 bases are TGTGCCAGCACCCGAATCGGGGCCAAGGTCGATGAGCAGTTCTTC.

The chain is built from TRBV10-2 and TRBJ1-2; a weak D match, TRBD1 (5 bases). Trimming left V 3 bases short and J 5 bases short, with 19 bases between. Germline CDR1 and CDR2: WSHSY and SAAADI. The CDR3 is 16 residues long. In nucleotides, the CDR3 is TGCGCCAGCAGTGAAGTCCGGGACCAAAACCAGTATGGCTACACCTTC. The encoded protein is CASSEVRDQNQYGYTF.